The 4 T cell receptor beta chains reported below all come from one sample, sequenced in a study of cytomegalovirus exposure and HLA in healthy donors. Both 60 Vbeta primers and 13 Jbeta primers went into the PCR. The repertoire was sequenced with immunoSEQ multiplex PCR; TCRdb's copy has only in-frame clones and lacks some. The data hold roughly 6,900 clones, with 51% observed a single time. Sample: PBMCs. These receptor sequences come from a man under 40 in good health and CMV-seropositive.

V usage is TRBV5-1 and J usage is TRBJ2-7; maybe TRBD1 (5 bases). The CDR3 sequence is 13 residues long. CDR1 SGHRS and CDR2 YFSETQ come from the germline V gene. Deletions cut 1 base from V and 5 bases from J, with 10 bases between. CDR3 nucleotides: TGCGCCAGCAGCTTGCAGGGTTCCCACGAGCAGTACTTC. Residues: CASSLQGSHEQYF.

The chain recombines TRBV5-6 with TRBJ1-1; D call uncertain. V lost 0 bases and J lost 8, with 5 bases in between. The CDR3 covers 11 residues. Germline values: CDR1 SGHDT, CDR2 YYEEEE. In nucleotides, the CDR3 is TGTGCCAGCAGCTTGGCGAGCGAAGCTTTCTTT. It specifies CASSLASEAFF. Full variable domain (remainder filled in from reference TRBV5-6 and TRBJ1-1): DAGVTQSPTHLIKTRGQQVTLRCSPKSGHDTVSWYQQALGQGPQFIFQYYEEEERQRGNFPDRFSGHQFPNYSSELNVNALLLGDSALYLCASSLASEAFFGQGTRLTVV.

The rearrangement joins TRBV4-3 to TRBJ2-1; 7 bases are a match to TRBD1. This CDR3 has 15 amino acids. Trimming cost V 4 bases and J 0 bases; bases outside gene matches: 3. Germline lookup yields CDR1 LGHNA and CDR2 YSLEER. The CDR3 coding sequence is TGCGCCAGCAGCCCTCAGGGGGTCTCCTACAATGAGCAGTTCTTC. It yields the protein CASSPQGVSYNEQFF.

V and J are TRBV4-1 and TRBJ1-3, with a tentative D call TRBD1 (6 bases). The CDR3 is 18 residues long. Deletions cut 2 bases from V and 0 bases from J, with 17 bases between. CDR1 is MGHRA, CDR2 YSYEKL, per germline. The CDR3 DNA sequence: TGCGCCAGCAGCCAAATCTCAGGGGCCCTGAGCTCTGGAAACACCATATATTTT. As protein: CASSQISGALSSGNTIYF.